The 29 T cell receptor beta chains presented below share a single source sample, sequenced in a study of blood T cell repertoires in COVID-19. Data came from immunoSEQ multiplex PCR; TCRdb stores just in-frame clones and leaves some out. The repertoire includes about 320,000 clones, about 85% of them detected once, and around 1.9% sits in the top ten. The sequenced sample consisted of PBMCs or T cells enriched from blood (not recorded which). The receptors stem from a woman in her thirties who had been exposed to COVID-19.

The chain joins TRBV5-6 to TRBJ2-7; 11 bases map to TRBD2. There are 16 residues in the CDR3. Losses at the gene ends were 3 bases for V and 6 bases for J; bases not matched to a gene: 11. Germline V gene lookup returns CDR1 SGHDT and CDR2 YYEEEE. CDR3 residues: CASSSISGRGLGEQYF. In DNA, the CDR3 is TGTGCCAGCAGCTCCATTAGCGGGAGGGGCCTGGGCGAGCAGTACTTC.

The chain couples TRBV7-8 to TRBJ1-5, with TRBD1 as a possible D gene (6 bases). CDR1 SGHVS and CDR2 FQNEAQ come from the germline V gene. The ends were cut back, 5 bases at V and 5 bases at J, with 10 bases in the middle. CDR3 length: 13 amino acids. CDR3: CASSRQEDQPQHF. The CDR3 DNA reads as TGTGCCAGCAGCCGACAGGAGGATCAGCCCCAGCATTTT.

V is TRBV19 and J is TRBJ1-2; TRBD1 agrees at 8 bases. Germline CDR1 reads LNHDA; CDR2 reads SQIVND (reference sequence). CDR3 length equals 15 residues. The junction had 10 bases not matched to a gene; V was cut back by 6 bases and J by 4 bases. CDR3 coding DNA: TGTGCCAGTAGGGCCGGACAGGGAGGAACCTATGGCTACACCTTC. Amino acids: CASRAGQGGTYGYTF.

The chain joins TRBV29-1 to TRBJ2-2; maybe TRBD1 (6 bases). V dropped 6 bases and J dropped 5 bases, with 13 bases sitting between them. The V gene's germline CDR1 is SQVTM and CDR2 ANQGSEA. The CDR3 extends over 13 amino acids. CDR3 in amino acids: CSVPLDRTGELFF. In DNA form, the CDR3 reads TGCAGCGTCCCCCTCGACAGGACCGGGGAGCTGTTTTTT.

The chain uses TRBV28 and TRBJ2-5; a possible D gene is TRBD1 (5 bases). Germline V gives CDR1 MDHEN, CDR2 SYDVKM. V was shortened by 5 bases and J by 2 bases, with 30 bases between the two germline ends. The CDR3 has 20 amino acids. The CDR3 DNA reads TGTGCCAGCAGTACCTTGGGCAGGGCTAGGATGATGGCCGTTCAAGAGACCCAGTACTTC. It is translated as CASSTLGRARMMAVQETQYF.

The chain recombines TRBV28 with TRBJ1-2, with 10 nucleotides matching TRBD1. V lost 6 bases and J lost 5; bases outside the gene matches: 6. The CDR3 is 14 residues long. Germline V lookup: CDR1 MDHEN, CDR2 SYDVKM. The CDR3 DNA sequence: TGTGCCAGCAGGACAGGGGGCACAACATATGGCTACACCTTC. Translating gives CASRTGGTTYGYTF.

The table lists this clone with a count of one. The chain combines TRBV9 with TRBJ2-5; D is undetermined. This CDR3 is 13 amino acids long. V lost 0 bases, J lost 5 bases, and 8 bases lay in between. CDR1 and CDR2 from the germline V gene are SGDLS and YYNGEE. The CDR3 DNA sequence: TGTGCCAGCAGCGTAGGGTCGGTGGAGACCCAGTACTTC. This translates into CASSVGSVETQYF.

The CDR3 DNA follows: TGCGCCAGCAGCCAAGGGACAGGGGGGAACATTCAGTACTTC. It yields the protein CASSQGTGGNIQYF. The chain joins TRBV4-3 to TRBJ2-4; the match to TRBD1 covers 10 bases. Trimming cost V 1 base and J 7 bases; bases outside gene matches: 1. Looked up from germline, CDR1 is LGHNA and CDR2 is YSLEER. The CDR3 is 14 amino acids.

This rearrangement joins TRBV13 to TRBJ1-6; D perhaps matches TRBD1 (6 bases). The germline V and J ends were trimmed by 0 bases and 9 bases, with 15 bases remaining between them. Germline assignment: CDR1 PRHDT and CDR2 FYEKMQ (reference sequence). The CDR3 is 16 amino acids. The CDR3 reads CASSLGWGTKGSPLHF. CDR3 nucleotide sequence: TGTGCCAGCAGCTTAGGCTGGGGGACAAAGGGTTCACCCCTCCACTTT.

The chain has TRBV13 and TRBJ1-2; no firm D call. V dropped 0 bases and J dropped 5 bases, with 19 bases sitting between them. The length of the CDR3 is 17 residues. Germline CDR1 and CDR2: PRHDT and FYEKMQ (reference sequence). The CDR3 sequence: CASSLGLQSSYKYGYTF. The CDR3 DNA reads TGTGCCAGCAGCTTAGGTCTCCAGTCATCATATAAGTATGGCTACACCTTC.

This clone appeared a few times. The chain couples TRBV7-2 to TRBJ1-2; 7 nucleotides align to TRBD1. In germline, CDR1 is SGHTA, CDR2 FQGNSA. Losses at the gene ends were 5 bases for V and 7 bases for J; bases not matched to a gene: 16. This CDR3 has 16 residues. The DNA of the CDR3 is TGTGCCAGCAGCCCAGGGGGTCGGCAGGGGTTAGGTGGCTACACCTTC. As protein: CASSPGGRQGLGGYTF.

This sequence joins TRBV7-9 and TRBJ1-4; D not resolved. In germline, CDR1 is SEHNR, CDR2 FQNEAQ (reference sequence). V was clipped by 5 bases and J by 8 bases, with 9 bases between them. The CDR3 is made up of 12 amino acids. The CDR3 DNA reads as TGTGCCAGCAGCCGTACGAGAGAAAAACTGTTTTTT. It is translated as CASSRTREKLFF.

Only one count was recorded for this clone. The V call is TRBV7-2, the J call TRBJ2-7; TRBD2 aligns across 9 bases. In germline, CDR1 is SGHTA, CDR2 FQGNSA. This CDR3 contains 15 residues. V gave up 5 bases and J gave up 0 bases; unmatched junction bases: 5. This chain's CDR3 is CASSPGSGSSYEQYF. CDR3 coding DNA: TGTGCCAGCAGCCCGGGTAGCGGGAGCTCCTACGAGCAGTACTTC.

V usage is TRBV6-5 and J usage is TRBJ1-2; D ambiguous. This CDR3 has 13 amino acids. Per germline, CDR1 MNHEY and CDR2 SVGAGI. V was pared by 8 bases and J by 2 bases, with 12 bases between. The CDR3 DNA reads TGTGCCAGCGTGGTGGAGTGGAACTATGGCTACACCTTC. Translating gives CASVVEWNYGYTF.

The V call is TRBV28, the J call TRBJ2-7, with D tentatively TRBD2 (5 bases). The CDR3 totals 14 residues. Germline loops: CDR1 MDHEN, CDR2 SYDVKM. Trimming stripped 5 bases from V and 0 bases from J, with 11 bases between. The CDR3 reads CASSPAGGSYEQYF. The CDR3 bases are TGTGCCAGCAGTCCCGCGGGCGGCTCCTACGAGCAGTACTTC. The complete variable domain, with remaining parts taken from reference TRBV28 and TRBJ2-7, reads DVKVTQSSRYLVKRTGEKVFLECVQDMDHENMFWYRQDPGLGLRLIYFSYDVKMKEKGDIPEGYSVSREKKERFSLILESASTNQTSMYLCASSPAGGSYEQYFGPGTRLTVT.

This clone was counted once. The chain employs TRBV29-1 and TRBJ2-1; D gene uncertain. CDR1 SQVTM and CDR2 ANQGSEA come from the germline V gene. CDR3 size: 14 residues. Trimming pared 6 bases from V and 0 bases from J, leaving 12 bases between. CDR3 nucleotide sequence: TGCAGCGTCCCACGCGATGGCTCCTACAATGAGCAGTTCTTC. It specifies CSVPRDGSYNEQFF.

This clone was seen just once. The chain has TRBV11-1 and TRBJ2-3, with 9 bases that match TRBD2. Germline V gene data show CDR1 as SGHAT and CDR2 as FQDESV (reference sequence). The junction had 5 bases not matched to a gene; V was cut back by 0 bases and J by 4 bases. This CDR3 has 16 residues. CDR3 sequence reads: CASSLARGGPADTQYF. The CDR3 DNA reads TGTGCCAGCAGCTTAGCGCGGGGGGGGCCAGCAGATACGCAGTATTTT. Variable domain in full (rest from reference TRBV11-1 and TRBJ2-3): EAEVAQSPRYKITEKSQAVAFWCDPISGHATLYWYRQILGQGPELLVQFQDESVVDDSQLPKDRFSAERLKGVDSTLKIQPAELGDSAMYLCASSLARGGPADTQYFGPGTRLTVL.

The DNA for the CDR3 is TGTGCCAGCAGTTTTACGGACAGGGATGAAAAACTGTTTTTT. Protein sequence: CASSFTDRDEKLFF. The chain employs TRBV27 and TRBJ1-4, with 8 bases identical to TRBD1. Trimming at V came to 3 bases and at J to 6 bases, leaving 3 bases not matched to a gene. The CDR3 consists of 14 residues. In germline, CDR1 is MNHEY, CDR2 SMNVEV (reference sequence).

The V call is TRBV5-1, the J call TRBJ2-3; TRBD2 aligns across 12 bases. This CDR3 is built from 15 residues. J was trimmed by 12 bases and V by 2 bases; bases with no gene match: 10. Germline values: CDR1 SGHRS, CDR2 YFSETQ. The CDR3 sequence: CASSFMASGGAIQYF. The CDR3 DNA follows: TGCGCCAGCAGCTTTATGGCTAGCGGGGGGGCAATCCAGTATTTT. The full variable domain, rest sourced from reference TRBV5-1 and TRBJ2-3, is KAGVTQTPRYLIKTRGQQVTLSCSPISGHRSVSWYQQTPGQGLQFLFEYFSETQRNKGNFPGRFSGRQFSNSRSEMNVSTLELGDSALYLCASSFMASGGAIQYFGPGTRLTVL.

The count of this clone is one. This rearrangement joins TRBV19 to TRBJ1-1; tentatively, D is TRBD1 (6 bases). V lost 5 bases, J lost 5 bases, and 12 bases lay in between. The germline CDR1 and CDR2 sequences are LNHDA and SQIVND (reference sequence). CDR3 size: 13 residues. CDR3 nucleotide sequence: TGTGCCAGTAGTCTTGGACAGAAGACTGAAGCTTTCTTT. Translated: CASSLGQKTEAFF.

A few counts support this clone. The gene calls are TRBV5-8 and TRBJ1-6; D call uncertain. Trimming removed 3 bases at V and 2 bases at J, with 6 bases between. The CDR3 covers 14 residues. Looked up from germline, CDR1 is SGHTS and CDR2 is YDEGEE. DNA of the CDR3: TGTGCCAGCAGCTCCGCTACCTATAATTCACCCCTCCACTTT. It encodes CASSSATYNSPLHF.

The chain is built from TRBV5-1 and TRBJ2-5; 14 nucleotides line up with TRBD2. J lost 4 bases, V lost 4 bases, and 6 bases had no gene match. This CDR3 comprises 16 residues. Looked up from germline, CDR1 is SGHRS and CDR2 is YFSETQ. CDR3 loop: CASSETSGGAGETQYF. The CDR3 DNA follows: TGCGCCAGCAGCGAGACTAGCGGGGGGGCGGGAGAGACCCAGTACTTC.

The rearrangement joins TRBV6-5 to TRBJ2-5, with D perhaps matching TRBD1 (6 bases). The CDR3 is made up of 16 amino acids. Germline V lookup: CDR1 MNHEY, CDR2 SVGAGI. Trimming stripped 0 bases from V and 5 bases from J, with 16 bases between. The CDR3 sequence: CASSYSYSGATETQYF. For the CDR3, the DNA is TGTGCCAGCAGTTACTCGTATTCAGGGGCCACGGAGACCCAGTACTTC.

This clone was counted between two and nine times. The chain carries TRBV30 and TRBJ2-5, with TRBD1 matching 10 bases. V dropped 4 bases and J dropped 5; count of bases not matched to a gene: 4. Germline V gives CDR1 GTSNPN, CDR2 SVGIG (reference sequence). CDR3 length: 13 amino acids. The CDR3 sequence is CAWKGQGTETQYF. For the CDR3, the DNA is TGTGCCTGGAAGGGACAGGGGACGGAGACCCAGTACTTC.

The genes are TRBV7-3 and TRBJ2-1; 13 nucleotides agree with TRBD2. Per the germline V gene, CDR1 is SGHTA and CDR2 is FQGTGA. V lost 5 bases to trimming and J lost 2 bases; unmatched junction nucleotides: 3. The CDR3 is 16 amino acids. CDR3 coding DNA: TGTGCCAGCAGCGGGACTAGCGGGGTCACCTACAATGAGCAGTTCTTC. Translating it yields CASSGTSGVTYNEQFF. Supplemented by reference TRBV7-3 and TRBJ2-1, the full variable domain reads GAGVSQTPSNKVTEKGKYVELRCDPISGHTALYWYRQSLGQGPEFLIYFQGTGAADDSGLPNDRFFAVRPEGSVSTLKIQRTERGDSAVYLCASSGTSGVTYNEQFFGPGTRLTVL.

The rearrangement joins TRBV9 to TRBJ1-6, with D hard to call. Germline V CDR1 and CDR2: SGDLS, YYNGEE. V shed 6 bases and J shed 8 bases, with 9 bases lying between them. The CDR3 spans 12 residues. CDR3 loop: CASKSGDSPLHF. DNA of the CDR3: TGTGCCAGCAAAAGCGGGGATTCACCCCTCCACTTT.

The rearrangement links TRBV4-3 to TRBJ2-5, with 12 bases lining up with TRBD2. V lost 4 bases, J lost 4 bases, and 7 bases stayed unmatched. Germline CDR1 LGHNA, CDR2 YSLEER. The length of the CDR3 is 16 residues. The DNA for the CDR3 is TGCGCCAGCAGCCTCTCTAGCGGGGGGGCCGGAGAGACCCAGTACTTC. Translating gives CASSLSSGGAGETQYF.

This sequence joins TRBV2 and TRBJ1-2; the D is unclear. The CDR3 loop spans 13 amino acids. V gave up 1 base and J gave up 4 bases, with 7 bases separating them. Germline V gives CDR1 SNHLY, CDR2 FYNNEI. The DNA for the CDR3 is TGTGCCAGCAGTGAAGATAAATTCTATGGCTACACCTTC. Translating it yields CASSEDKFYGYTF.

As DNA, the CDR3 is TGTGCCAGCAGCAAGGACAGGGCACACGAGCAGTACTTC. This sequence encodes CASSKDRAHEQYF. This rearrangement joins TRBV2 to TRBJ2-7, with 8 bases fitting TRBD1. The V and J ends lost 6 bases and 5 bases, in that order; junction bases with no gene match: 6. Germline V lookup: CDR1 SNHLY, CDR2 FYNNEI. CDR3 length: 13 amino acids.